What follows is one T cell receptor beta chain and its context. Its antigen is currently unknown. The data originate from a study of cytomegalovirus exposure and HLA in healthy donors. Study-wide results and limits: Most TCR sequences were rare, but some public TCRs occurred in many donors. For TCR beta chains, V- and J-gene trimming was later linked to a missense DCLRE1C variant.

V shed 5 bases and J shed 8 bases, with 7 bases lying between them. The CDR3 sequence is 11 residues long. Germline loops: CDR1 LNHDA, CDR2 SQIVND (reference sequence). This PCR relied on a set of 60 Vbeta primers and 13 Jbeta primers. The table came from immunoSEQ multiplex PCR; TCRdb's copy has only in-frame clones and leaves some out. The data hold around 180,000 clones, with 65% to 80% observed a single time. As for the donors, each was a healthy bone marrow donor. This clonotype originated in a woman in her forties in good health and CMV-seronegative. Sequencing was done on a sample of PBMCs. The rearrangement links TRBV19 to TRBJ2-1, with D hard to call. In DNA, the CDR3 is TGTGCCAGTAGTGTCGGGTATGAGCAGTTCTTC. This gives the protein CASSVGYEQFF.